This T cell receptor (beta chain) was observed in a study of T cells in Graves' hyperthyroidism and ophthalmopathy. RNA transcripts served as the template for amplifying TCR beta CDR3 regions. A set of HTBI primers served as the primers for a first-round RT-PCR of the TCR CDR3. TCRdb used MiXCR to reprocess the multiplex PCR reads, holding one entry per CDR3 protein. The repertoire consists of 340,000 or so distinct CDR3 sequences, with about 15% occurring once and the leading ten covering approximately 31%. Participants, patients aged 18 to 65, had newly diagnosed hyperthyroidism with a duration under 2 months. The source of the PBMCs was more than 9.5 ml of fresh peripheral blood. The germline V gene encodes CDR1 DFQATT and CDR2 SNEGSKA (reference sequence). J was trimmed by 3 bases and V by 5 bases; bases with no gene match: 19. The CDR3 totals 17 residues. Comment on this clonotype: What it recognizes is unknown.

Overall study findings and caveats: Ophthalmopathy could be told apart from stable hyperthyroidism with a 13 V-J model. Median prediction lead before ophthalmopathy onset was 6.5 to 7 months with the model.

J is TRBJ2-7 and V is TRBV20-1; 7 bases are shared with TRBD2. This clonotype was obtained from a man in his thirties or forties with Graves' hyperthyroidism. The material sequenced was blood. For the CDR3, the DNA is TGCAGTGCTGGGGGGGTGGGCATAATAAGCTCGCGCTACGAGCAGTACTTC. Translation gives CSAGGVGIISSRYEQYF.